This TCR beta chain was recovered during a study of cytomegalovirus exposure and HLA in healthy donors. Across the study: A prior analysis found about 110 million unique TCR beta sequences from 170 million or so T cells. General study findings and limits: Association of a missense DCLRE1C variant with TCR beta V- and J-gene trimming was reported in a later analysis.

The CDR3 runs to 14 residues. V lost 0 bases to trimming and J lost 5 bases; unmatched junction nucleotides: 4. The V gene's germline CDR1 is SGHTA and CDR2 FQGTGA. With regard to this clone: Its antigen is currently unknown.

A multiplex PCR was run with 60 Vbeta primers and 13 Jbeta primers. Sequenced by immunoSEQ multiplex PCR; TCRdb stores in-frame clones only, minus some. The sample has around 170,000 clones; roughly 80% are singletons. Source material: PBMCs. The rearrangement links TRBV7-3 to TRBJ2-7; TRBD2 agrees at 7 bases. The receptor was isolated from a man aged 45-65 years in good health and CMV-seronegative. The CDR3 DNA reads TGTGCCAGCAGCTTAACGGCAGGGACTAACGAGCAGTACTTC. Amino acid sequence: CASSLTAGTNEQYF. The complete variable domain, with remaining parts taken from reference TRBV7-3 and TRBJ2-7, reads GAGVSQTPSNKVTEKGKYVELRCDPISGHTALYWYRQSLGQGPEFLIYFQGTGAADDSGLPNDRFFAVRPEGSVSTLKIQRTERGDSAVYLCASSLTAGTNEQYFGPGTRLTVT.